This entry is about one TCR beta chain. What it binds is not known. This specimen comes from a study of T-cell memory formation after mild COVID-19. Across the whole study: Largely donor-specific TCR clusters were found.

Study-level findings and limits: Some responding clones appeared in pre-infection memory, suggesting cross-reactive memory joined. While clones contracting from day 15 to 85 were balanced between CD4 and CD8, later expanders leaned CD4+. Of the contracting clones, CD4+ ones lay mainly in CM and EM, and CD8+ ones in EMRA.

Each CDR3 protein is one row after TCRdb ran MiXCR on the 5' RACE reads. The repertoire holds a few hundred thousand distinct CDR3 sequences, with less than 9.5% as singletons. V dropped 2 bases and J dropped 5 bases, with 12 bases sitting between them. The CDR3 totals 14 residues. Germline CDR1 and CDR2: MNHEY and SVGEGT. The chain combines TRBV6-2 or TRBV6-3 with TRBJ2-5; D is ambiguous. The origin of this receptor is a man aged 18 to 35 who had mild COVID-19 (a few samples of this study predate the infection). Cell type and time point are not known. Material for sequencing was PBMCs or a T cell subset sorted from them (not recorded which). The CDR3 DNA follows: TGTGCCAGCAGTTACCCGGCAGCTTGGGAGACCCAGTACTTC. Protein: CASSYPAAWETQYF.